Reported below is one TCR beta chain. The length of the CDR3 is 15 residues. V was trimmed by 5 bases and J by 1 base, leaving 12 bases between them. Germline V gene sequence: CDR1 SGHAT, CDR2 FQNNGV. Ages ranged from about 18 to 89 years, with residence in under 25 US areas. Sequencing used immunoSEQ multiplex PCR; TCRdb keeps in-frame clones, though not all of them. The sample lists 120,000 to 150,000 clones, about 83% occurring once. This record belongs to a study of blood T cell repertoires in COVID-19. Study-wide context: T cells, B-cell-depleted T cells, or PBMCs provided the cDNA or gDNA that served as material.

The TCR originated in a woman aged 50 to 60 who had been exposed to COVID-19. The sequencing sample was made of PBMCs or T cells enriched from blood (not recorded which). The V gene is TRBV11-2, the J gene TRBJ2-4; maybe TRBD1 (6 bases). CDR3 in DNA: TGTGCCAGCAGCAAGGGGGTGGTGGCCAAAAACATTCAGTACTTC. Translating gives CASSKGVVAKNIQYF.